This passage covers 26 T cell receptor beta chains from one sample sequenced in a study of shared clonotypes between healthy human individuals. Clones were read by immunoSEQ multiplex PCR, and TCRdb kept only the in-frame ones, dropping some. The sample consists of 550,000 to 700,000 clones, around three quarters of them appearing once. Sequenced material: memory CD4+ T cells sorted from blood. As for subset: CD45RA-negative fraction. These receptors came from a woman aged 25 to 39 in good health.

The V and J genes are TRBV2 and TRBJ1-2, with a tentative D call TRBD1 (6 bases). In germline, CDR1 is SNHLY, CDR2 FYNNEI. Trimming removed 10 bases at V and 4 bases at J, with 16 bases between. This CDR3 spans 13 amino acids. CDR3 DNA sequence: TGTGCCATAGGGGGGGCGGATCTCTATGGCTACACCTTC. The encoded protein is CAIGGADLYGYTF.

The chain is built from TRBV11-2 and TRBJ2-1, with a weak D call TRBD1 (6 bases). Trimming took 4 bases from V and 3 from J, leaving 13 bases between them. Per germline, CDR1 SGHAT and CDR2 FQNNGV. This CDR3 region has 15 residues. The CDR3, as DNA: TGTGCCAGCAGCTCAATAAGGGGGAGCTACAATGAGCAGTTCTTC. Protein sequence: CASSSIRGSYNEQFF. Full variable domain (missing parts from reference TRBV11-2 and TRBJ2-1): EAGVAQSPRYKIIEKRQSVAFWCNPISGHATLYWYQQILGQGPKLLIQFQNNGVVDDSQLPKDRFSAERLKGVDSTLKIQPAKLEDSAVYLCASSSIRGSYNEQFFGPGTRLTVL.

The J gene is TRBJ1-3, the V gene TRBV9; D is unresolved. V was clipped by 4 bases and J by 4 bases, with 15 bases between them. Per the germline V gene, CDR1 is SGDLS and CDR2 is YYNGEE. CDR3 length equals 15 residues. CDR3 sequence: CASSPLFLSGNTIYF. CDR3 in DNA: TGTGCCAGCAGCCCGCTTTTCCTATCCGGAAACACCATATATTTT.

CDR3 in amino acids: CASSPRGPINQPQHF. CDR3 in DNA: TGTGCCAGCAGCCCCAGGGGGCCGATCAATCAGCCCCAGCATTTT. The gene calls are TRBV7-8 and TRBJ1-5; 8 nucleotides match TRBD1. Unmatched junction bases numbered 6, after V lost 5 bases and J lost 3 bases. This CDR3 comprises 15 residues. Germline V lookup: CDR1 SGHVS, CDR2 FQNEAQ.

The V and J genes are TRBV4-1 and TRBJ2-3; the match to TRBD2 covers 11 bases. The CDR3 has 17 amino acids. J lost 7 bases, V lost 0 bases, and 9 bases had no gene match. Looked up from germline, CDR1 is MGHRA and CDR2 is YSYEKL. CDR3 DNA: TGCGCCAGCAGCCAAGATTGGGGGACTAGCGGCGAGAATACGCAGTATTTT. It specifies CASSQDWGTSGENTQYF.

Only one count was recorded for this clone. The gene calls are TRBV5-1 and TRBJ2-2; a possible D gene is TRBD1 (5 bases). Germline CDR1 is SGHRS and CDR2 is YFSETQ. The V gene lost 4 bases and the J gene lost 4 bases, with 8 bases spanning the gap. The CDR3 runs to 13 residues. The CDR3 DNA reads as TGCGCCAGCAGCACTCAGGGCACCGGGGAGCTGTTTTTT. It translates to CASSTQGTGELFF.

The chain employs TRBV4-1 and TRBJ1-1; TRBD1 agrees at 8 bases. CDR1 and CDR2 (germline): MGHRA, YSYEKL. J lost 1 base, V lost 5 bases, and 12 bases had no gene match. The CDR3 totals 17 residues. The CDR3: CASSTGQARRGNTEAFF. CDR3 nucleotide sequence: TGCGCCAGCAGCACGGGACAGGCACGAAGAGGGAACACTGAAGCTTTCTTT.

The chain couples TRBV5-1 to TRBJ1-1, with D perhaps matching TRBD1 (6 bases). The CDR3 loop spans 14 amino acids. Germline lookup yields CDR1 SGHRS and CDR2 YFSETQ. V lost 3 bases, J lost 0 bases, and 9 bases lay in between. The CDR3 region is CASSSGHLNTEAFF. In DNA form, the CDR3 reads TGCGCCAGCAGCTCGGGACATCTGAACACTGAAGCTTTCTTT.

Remarks on this clone: Other DNA sequences within the sample encode an identical CDR3. This rearrangement joins TRBV5-1 to TRBJ1-5; D may be TRBD1 (5 bases). Trimming cost V 4 bases and J 2 bases, with 10 bases left between them. From germline, CDR1 is SGHRS and CDR2 YFSETQ. The CDR3 totals 14 residues. CDR3 in amino acids: CASSPGGGNQPQHF. The CDR3 DNA reads as TGCGCCAGCAGCCCGGGGGGTGGCAATCAGCCCCAGCATTTT.

This sequence joins TRBV5-1 and TRBJ2-7; D not certain. Germline assignment: CDR1 SGHRS and CDR2 YFSETQ. The CDR3 totals 15 residues. The V gene lost 0 bases and the J gene lost 1 base, with 11 bases spanning the gap. The CDR3 reads CASSLARIGSYEQYF. The DNA for the CDR3 is TGCGCCAGCAGCTTGGCCCGGATAGGTTCCTACGAGCAGTACTTC.

The V call is TRBV7-2, the J call TRBJ2-5; maybe TRBD2 (5 bases). This CDR3 has 13 residues. Trimming removed 3 bases at V and 5 bases at J, with 10 bases between. CDR1 and CDR2 (germline): SGHTA, FQGNSA. The CDR3 DNA reads TGTGCCAGCAGCTTCACCGGGAAGGAGACCCAGTACTTC. It yields the protein CASSFTGKETQYF.

The chain uses TRBV7-9 and TRBJ2-3; 14 positions agree with TRBD2. Germline lookup yields CDR1 SEHNR and CDR2 FQNEAQ (reference sequence). The length of the CDR3 is 18 residues. With V trimmed by 5 bases and J by 8 bases, 15 bases remained unmatched. CDR3 region: CASSQSRGTSGRFVTQYF. CDR3 DNA sequence: TGTGCCAGCAGCCAGAGTCGCGGGACTAGCGGGAGATTTGTTACGCAGTATTTT.

This clone was detected a few times. The V and J genes are TRBV19 and TRBJ2-5; D possibly corresponds to TRBD2 (5 bases). The CDR3 contains 15 residues. Germline V CDR1 and CDR2: LNHDA, SQIVND (reference sequence). V lost 4 bases, J lost 2 bases, and 14 bases lay in between. This CDR3 reads CASSKTREQQETQYF. The CDR3, as DNA: TGTGCCAGTAGTAAGACAAGGGAGCAACAAGAGACCCAGTACTTC. Combining the CDR3 with reference TRBV19 and TRBJ2-5 gives the whole variable domain DGGITQSPKYLFRKEGQNVTLSCEQNLNHDAMYWYRQDPGQGLRLIYYSQIVNDFQKGDIAEGYSVSREKKESFPLTVTSAQKNPTAFYLCASSKTREQQETQYFGPGTRLLVL.

This chain connects TRBV5-8 to TRBJ1-5, with 10 nucleotides matching TRBD1. Per the germline V gene, CDR1 is SGHTS and CDR2 is YDEGEE. Trimming cost V 4 bases and J 0 bases; bases outside gene matches: 10. The CDR3 length is 18 residues. The CDR3 sequence is CASSPRDRGAYSNQPQHF. The CDR3 DNA reads as TGTGCCAGCAGCCCCCGGGACAGGGGAGCCTATAGCAATCAGCCCCAGCATTTT.

Details on this clone: A far larger clone differs by one base, so this is likely a read error. This sample includes further DNA sequences coding for the same CDR3. V gene TRBV7-2 combines with J gene TRBJ2-1; possible D gene TRBD1, 6 bases. Trimming took off 5 bases at V and 5 bases at J, with 10 bases between the two ends. This CDR3 spans 13 amino acids. The germline V gene has CDR1 SGHTA and CDR2 FQGNSA. The CDR3 DNA is TGTGCCAGCAGCCTTCGGACAGACAATGAGCAGTTCTTC. Its protein product is CASSLRTDNEQFF.

V and J are TRBV7-9 and TRBJ2-1; D is undetermined. Germline V gene data show CDR1 as SEHNR and CDR2 as FQNEAQ (reference sequence). The V and J ends lost 5 bases and 5 bases respectively, with 7 bases between them. CDR3 size: 12 residues. CDR3 DNA: TGTGCCAGCAGCGAGCTCCACAATGAGCAGTTCTTC. Encoded protein: CASSELHNEQFF.

The V gene is TRBV30, the J gene TRBJ1-4; 10 bases align to TRBD1. J lost 7 bases, V lost 3 bases, and 5 bases had no gene match. In germline, CDR1 is GTSNPN, CDR2 SVGIG (reference sequence). The CDR3 loop spans 14 amino acids. The CDR3 here is CAWSPGQGTEKLFF. CDR3 bases: TGTGCCTGGAGCCCGGGACAGGGGACTGAAAAACTGTTTTTT.

V gene TRBV11-2 combines with J gene TRBJ1-1; the D is unclear. CDR1 and CDR2 (germline): SGHAT, FQNNGV. V lost 8 bases and J lost 3, with 13 bases in between. The CDR3 consists of 13 residues. The DNA of the CDR3 is TGTGCCAGCGCGAGGCAAGCCGACACTGAAGCTTTCTTT. Protein sequence: CASARQADTEAFF.

The V and J genes are TRBV28 and TRBJ1-5, with D tentatively TRBD1 (5 bases). Germline V gene data show CDR1 as MDHEN and CDR2 as SYDVKM. Trimming took 3 bases from V and 9 from J, leaving 12 bases between them. The CDR3 has 13 amino acids. CDR3: CASSLGQGPPQHF. DNA of the CDR3: TGTGCCAGCAGTTTGGGGCAGGGACCGCCCCAGCATTTT.

This chain connects TRBV10-3 to TRBJ2-1, with 9 bases aligning to TRBD2. The length of the CDR3 is 14 residues. V dropped 2 bases and J dropped 4; count of bases not matched to a gene: 0. Germline V lookup: CDR1 ENHRY, CDR2 SYGVKD. DNA of the CDR3: TGTGCCATCAGTGAGGCGGGAGGGTACAATGAGCAGTTCTTC. This gives the protein CAISEAGGYNEQFF.

The genes are TRBV11-1 and TRBJ1-4; D not resolved. V lost 6 bases and J lost 2, with 10 bases in between. The CDR3 is 14 amino acids. Per the germline V gene, CDR1 is SGHAT and CDR2 is FQDESV (reference sequence). CDR3 DNA: TGTGCCAGCAGTCCCGCAAAGACTAATGAAAAACTGTTTTTT. It translates to CASSPAKTNEKLFF.

This clone has more than one count but fewer than ten. The V gene is TRBV5-1, the J gene TRBJ2-3, with TRBD1 identical over 7 bases. From germline, CDR1 is SGHRS and CDR2 YFSETQ. V shed 4 bases, J shed 3 bases, and the junction held 11 bases outside the gene matches. The CDR3 contains 16 residues. The CDR3 DNA reads as TGCGCCAGCAGCAAAAACCCGGGACAGAAGACAGATACGCAGTATTTT. Amino acid sequence: CASSKNPGQKTDTQYF.

A remark on this clone: The sample contains more than one DNA sequence encoding this CDR3. The chain links TRBV18 to TRBJ2-3, with no clear D. The germline CDR1 and CDR2 sequences are KGHSH and LQKENI. This CDR3 is built from 13 residues. V lost 3 bases, J lost 0 bases, and 4 bases lay in between. The CDR3 is CASSPASTDTQYF. The DNA for the CDR3 is TGTGCCAGCTCACCTGCTAGCACAGATACGCAGTATTTT.

The V gene is TRBV2, the J gene TRBJ2-7; D could derive from TRBD1 or TRBD2 (5 bases each). This CDR3 has 13 residues. CDR1 and CDR2 from the germline V gene are SNHLY and FYNNEI. The V gene lost 7 bases and the J gene lost 6 bases, with 16 bases spanning the gap. The CDR3 loop reads CASMGDPLVEQYF. Written as DNA, the CDR3 is TGTGCCAGCATGGGGGACCCGTTGGTCGAGCAGTACTTC.

The chain uses TRBV28 and TRBJ1-5, with TRBD1 matching over 11 bases. V dropped 3 bases and J dropped 6; count of bases not matched to a gene: 13. This CDR3 contains 18 residues. From germline, CDR1 is MDHEN and CDR2 SYDVKM. The CDR3: CASSFDGQGANFGQPQHF. In DNA form, the CDR3 reads TGTGCCAGCAGTTTCGACGGACAGGGGGCGAATTTCGGTCAGCCCCAGCATTTT.

This sequence joins TRBV5-6 and TRBJ2-5; 9 bases are shared with TRBD1. In germline, CDR1 is SGHDT, CDR2 YYEEEE. The CDR3 is 18 amino acids. Unmatched junction bases numbered 15, after V lost 3 bases and J lost 3 bases. The CDR3 DNA reads TGTGCCAGCAGCTCCAATTGGGGGATCACAGGGGGCGAAGAGACCCAGTACTTC. Residues: CASSSNWGITGGEETQYF.